This T cell receptor (beta chain) was documented in a study of control samples from healthy donors and cancer patients. V was clipped by 1 base and J by 0 bases, with 4 bases between them. CDR3 length equals 15 residues. Germline-derived CDR1 and CDR2 are SGHDN and FVKESK. The table came from immunoSEQ multiplex PCR; TCRdb's copy has only in-frame clones and leaves some out. The table lists 100,000 to 150,000 clones, 80% to 95% of them singletons. Source material: PBMCs. This chain connects TRBV14 to TRBJ2-6, with D unclear. The source of this sequence is a man older than 75 with head and neck cancer. The CDR3 protein is CASSQGGSGANVLTF. In DNA, the CDR3 is TGTGCCAGCAGCCAAGGCGGCTCTGGGGCCAACGTCCTGACTTTC.